Described below is a single T cell receptor beta chain sequence and its context. Its antigen is unidentified. The data are from a study of cytomegalovirus exposure and HLA in healthy donors. Per germline, CDR1 SGHTA and CDR2 FQGNSA. The CDR3 has 15 amino acids. The ends lost 6 bases at V and 0 bases at J; junction bases unmatched: 5. The PCR used 60 Vbeta and 13 Jbeta primers. This table comes from immunoSEQ multiplex PCR, and its TCRdb copy is limited to in-frame clones, with some not included. The sample data list around 140,000 clones. Notes on the study in general: Indistinguishability led to the exclusion of some V segments, TRBV6-2 and TRBV6-3 included.

V gene TRBV7-2 combines with J gene TRBJ2-1, with 7 bases fitting TRBD2. Specimen: PBMCs. The clonotype comes from a woman aged 45-59 years in good health and CMV-seronegative. The CDR3 is CASRPRGSSYNEQFF. The CDR3 DNA follows: TGTGCCAGCAGACCGCGGGGGAGCTCCTACAATGAGCAGTTCTTC.